A single sample gave rise to the 29 T cell receptor beta chains below, sequenced in a study of shared clonotypes between healthy human individuals. Profiling relied on immunoSEQ multiplex PCR, and the TCRdb table lists in-frame clones only, not all of them. The sample consists of about 2 million clones, just under 95% of them appearing once. Naive CD8 isolation took CD45RO-negative cells positively selected for CCR7 and excluded terminally differentiated effector memory CD45RA+ cells. Sequencing input: naive CD8+ T cells sorted from blood. The receptors stem from a man between 18 and 29 years old in good health.

V and J are TRBV6-6 and TRBJ1-1, with D unclear. Trimming cost V 2 bases and J 10 bases, with 11 bases left between them. In germline, CDR1 is MNHNY, CDR2 SVGAGI (reference sequence). The CDR3 runs 12 residues. CDR3 region: CASSYAAGAAFF. The CDR3 DNA is TGTGCCAGCAGTTACGCGGCTGGTGCAGCTTTCTTT.

The V and J genes are TRBV30 and TRBJ2-3; 7 nucleotides match TRBD2. The junction had 7 bases not matched to a gene; V was cut back by 0 bases and J by 4 bases. Germline CDR1 reads GTSNPN; CDR2 reads SVGIG (reference sequence). The CDR3 sequence is 15 residues long. CDR3 DNA: TGTGCCTGGAGTGTTAACGGGGGGTGGGCAGATACGCAGTATTTT. Translated, it gives CAWSVNGGWADTQYF.

In this sample, this clone turned up once. The junction departs from germline at one end; a sequencing error may be responsible. The V and J genes are TRBV9 and TRBJ2-2; 12 positions match TRBD2. The CDR3 spans 19 residues. CDR1 SGDLS and CDR2 YYNGEE come from the germline V gene. This CDR3 reads CASSVRLAGVQPNTGELFF. CDR3 coding DNA: TGTGCCAGTAGCGTTCGACTAGCGGGGGTCCAACCGAACACCGGGGAGCTGTTTTTT.

This clone was seen just once. The rearrangement joins TRBV7-9 to TRBJ1-3, with TRBD1 identical over 8 bases. The V gene end was trimmed by 3 bases and the J gene end by 6 bases; junction bases not matched to a gene: 10. CDR3 length equals 16 residues. Germline values: CDR1 SEHNR, CDR2 FQNEAQ (reference sequence). The CDR3, as DNA: TGTGCCAGCAGCTTTTCGCCGGGACAGGTCGAAAACACCATATATTTT. Translation gives CASSFSPGQVENTIYF. Using reference TRBV7-9 and TRBJ1-3 for the parts outside the CDR3, the full variable domain is DTGVSQNPRHKITKRGQNVTFRCDPISEHNRLYWYRQTLGQGPEFLTYFQNEAQLEKSRLLSDRFSAERPKGSFSTLEIQRTEQGDSAMYLCASSFSPGQVENTIYFGEGSWLTVV.

This chain uses TRBV15 with TRBJ2-5; 7 nucleotides agree with TRBD1. Germline V gene data show CDR1 as LNHNV and CDR2 as YYDKDF (reference sequence). The trim removed 3 bases at V and 5 bases at J, leaving 9 bases unmatched. The CDR3 is 15 amino acids. The CDR3 protein is CATSRVEGAWETQYF. The DNA for the CDR3 is TGTGCCACCAGCAGGGTCGAGGGGGCCTGGGAGACCCAGTACTTC.

V gene TRBV27 combines with J gene TRBJ2-7; D is uncertain. Between the trimmed V and J ends, which lost 2 bases and 4 bases, there was a span of 9 bases. The CDR3 covers 13 residues. Germline-derived CDR1 and CDR2 are MNHEY and SMNVEV (reference sequence). CDR3 sequence: CASSLMHTYEQYF. In nucleotides, the CDR3 is TGTGCCAGCAGTTTAATGCACACATACGAGCAGTACTTC.

In regard to this clone: Other nucleotide sequences from this sample produce the same CDR3. This sequence joins TRBV4-1 and TRBJ1-5; no reliable D call. The CDR3 consists of 14 residues. V shed 1 base and J shed 1 base, with 5 bases lying between them. Germline loops: CDR1 MGHRA, CDR2 YSYEKL. CDR3 DNA: TGCGCCAGCAGCCAAGTAGACAGCAATCAGCCCCAGCATTTT. Residues: CASSQVDSNQPQHF.

The rearrangement uses TRBV27 and TRBJ1-5, with a tentative D call TRBD1 (6 bases). CDR1 MNHEY and CDR2 SMNVEV come from the germline V gene (reference sequence). Trimming stripped 1 base from V and 6 bases from J, with 10 bases between. This CDR3 spans 14 amino acids. CDR3 region: CASSLFGGLQPQHF. CDR3 nucleotides: TGTGCCAGCAGTTTATTTGGGGGCCTTCAGCCCCAGCATTTT.

V gene TRBV28 combines with J gene TRBJ2-2; D possibly corresponds to TRBD2 (7 bases). The CDR3 runs 13 residues. V shed 8 bases and J shed 3 bases, with 10 bases lying between them. Germline V CDR1 and CDR2: MDHEN, SYDVKM. CDR3 in amino acids: CASEGGDTGELFF. CDR3 bases: TGTGCCAGCGAGGGGGGGGACACCGGGGAGCTGTTTTTT.

As concerns this clone: Other DNA sequences of this sample code for an identical CDR3. DNA for the CDR3: TGTGCCATCAGTGAAGTAGGGGAGCTGTTTTTT. Translation gives CAISEVGELFF. This chain joins TRBV10-3 and TRBJ2-2; no clear D gene. Trimming took 3 bases from V and 8 from J, leaving 4 bases between them. CDR1 and CDR2 (germline): ENHRY, SYGVKD. The length of the CDR3 is 11 residues.

The genes are TRBV9 and TRBJ2-3, with D perhaps assigned TRBD1 or TRBD2 (6 bases each). CDR1 is SGDLS and CDR2 is YYNGEE in the germline V gene. The CDR3 has 14 amino acids. The V end was cut by 5 bases, the J end by 2 bases, with 12 bases between. CDR3 in amino acids: CASSKGGSTDTQYF. The CDR3 DNA sequence: TGTGCCAGCAGTAAGGGGGGTTCCACAGATACGCAGTATTTT. The complete variable domain, with remaining parts taken from reference TRBV9 and TRBJ2-3, reads DSGVTQTPKHLITATGQRVTLRCSPRSGDLSVYWYQQSLDQGLQFLIQYYNGEERAKGNILERFSAQQFPDLHSELNLSSLELGDSALYFCASSKGGSTDTQYFGPGTRLTVL.

This chain links TRBV6-6 with TRBJ2-5; no firm D call. CDR3 length: 14 amino acids. Deletions cut 3 bases from V and 1 base from J, with 9 bases between. Germline V gene lookup returns CDR1 MNHNY and CDR2 SVGAGI (reference sequence). The CDR3 is CASSYLVSQETQYF. The CDR3, as DNA: TGTGCCAGCAGTTATCTCGTCTCCCAAGAGACCCAGTACTTC.

V usage is TRBV2 and J usage is TRBJ1-3; D may be TRBD1 (5 bases). Trimming took 2 bases from V and 7 from J, leaving 15 bases between them. The CDR3 extends over 15 amino acids. Germline CDR1 reads SNHLY; CDR2 reads FYNNEI. In nucleotides, the CDR3 is TGTGCCAGCAGTGAACCGCAGGGATGGGCGAACACCATATATTTT. Translation gives CASSEPQGWANTIYF.

The genes are TRBV4-3 and TRBJ1-6; D unclear. The V and J ends lost 1 base and 9 bases respectively, with 16 bases between them. Germline values: CDR1 LGHNA, CDR2 YSLEER. There are 16 residues in the CDR3. Here the CDR3 reads CASSQGLLMRGSPLHF. Written as DNA, the CDR3 is TGCGCCAGCAGCCAAGGCCTATTAATGAGAGGTTCACCCCTCCACTTT.

The V and J genes are TRBV6-6 and TRBJ2-7, with D possibly being TRBD1 or TRBD2 (5 bases each). Germline CDR1 is MNHNY and CDR2 is SVGAGI (reference sequence). This CDR3 region has 13 residues. Trimming removed 0 bases at V and 6 bases at J, with 9 bases between. CDR3 residues: CASSYSRGTEQYF. The CDR3 nucleotides are TGTGCCAGCAGTTACTCGCGAGGGACCGAGCAGTACTTC.

To note about this clone: Compared with germline, one end of the junction differs, possibly owing to a read error. The rearrangement joins TRBV6-6 to TRBJ2-3; 7 bases fit TRBD1. The CDR3 has 13 amino acids. Germline V lookup: CDR1 MNHNY, CDR2 SVGAGI (reference sequence). CDR3 loop: CASNYDRVDTQYF. CDR3 DNA sequence: TGTGCCAGCAATTACGACAGGGTAGATACGCAGTATTTT.

This CDR3 is CASRGQRSSYEQYF. The CDR3 DNA follows: TGCGCCAGCAGGGGCCAGAGGAGCTCCTACGAGCAGTACTTC. The chain recombines TRBV5-1 with TRBJ2-7; D gene unclear. Between the trimmed V and J ends, which lost 5 bases and 0 bases, there was a span of 12 bases. CDR3 length equals 14 residues. Germline values: CDR1 SGHRS, CDR2 YFSETQ.

The chain combines TRBV4-1 with TRBJ1-1; D gene ambiguous. Germline CDR1 MGHRA, CDR2 YSYEKL. The CDR3 has 13 residues. V lost 0 bases and J 7 bases, leaving 9 bases between the germline ends. For the CDR3, the DNA is TGCGCCAGCAGCCAAGATGCGATAGGTGAAGCTTTCTTT. Translated, it gives CASSQDAIGEAFF.

The V and J genes are TRBV7-9 and TRBJ1-3, with a tentative D call TRBD1 (5 bases). V shed 0 bases and J shed 4 bases, with 16 bases lying between them. The length of the CDR3 is 17 residues. Germline loops: CDR1 SEHNR, CDR2 FQNEAQ (reference sequence). This CDR3 is CASSLARGQGEGNTIYF. In DNA, the CDR3 is TGTGCCAGCAGCTTAGCACGAGGTCAGGGTGAGGGAAACACCATATATTTT.

This clone was seen only once. This chain uses TRBV27 with TRBJ1-2; D call uncertain. Looked up from germline, CDR1 is MNHEY and CDR2 is SMNVEV (reference sequence). The CDR3 spans 14 residues. V was trimmed by 8 bases and J by 6 bases, leaving 19 bases between them. DNA for the CDR3: TGTGCCAGCGGGTTCCAAGGGCCCGTGCATGGCTACACCTTC. Translated, it gives CASGFQGPVHGYTF.

The chain uses TRBV5-4 and TRBJ2-7; 11 positions agree with TRBD2. With V trimmed by 0 bases and J by 3 bases, 5 bases remained unmatched. Germline CDR1 SGHNT, CDR2 YYREEE (reference sequence). This CDR3 spans 16 amino acids. Here the CDR3 reads CASSLGLAGGVYEQYF. As DNA, the CDR3 is TGTGCCAGCAGCTTGGGGCTAGCGGGGGGAGTCTACGAGCAGTACTTC.

The chain has TRBV7-6 and TRBJ2-1, with D possibly matching TRBD2 (5 bases). This CDR3 has 14 amino acids. Trimming took 1 base from V and 4 from J, leaving 8 bases between them. Germline assignment: CDR1 SGHVS and CDR2 FNYEAQ. CDR3 residues: CASSLGGEYNEQFF. In DNA form, the CDR3 reads TGTGCCAGCAGCTTAGGGGGAGAATACAATGAGCAGTTCTTC.

This clone has only one observation. Different DNA sequences within this sample yield the same CDR3. The J gene is TRBJ1-1, the V gene TRBV7-9, with D possibly matching TRBD1 (5 bases). Germline V lookup: CDR1 SEHNR, CDR2 FQNEAQ (reference sequence). CDR3 length: 12 amino acids. V lost 3 bases and J 5 bases, leaving 7 bases between the germline ends. CDR3 sequence: CASSFSGTEAFF. The CDR3 bases are TGTGCCAGCAGCTTCTCAGGGACTGAAGCTTTCTTT.

J is TRBJ2-7 and V is TRBV4-1, with no clear D. Trimming shortened V by 0 bases and J by 2 bases, and 8 bases separated the two germline ends. The germline V gene encodes CDR1 MGHRA and CDR2 YSYEKL. This CDR3 is 14 amino acids long. The CDR3 bases are TGCGCCAGCAGCCAAGATTACATGCCCTACGAGCAGTACTTC. Translating it yields CASSQDYMPYEQYF.

This clone was seen more than once but under ten times. The genes are TRBV18 and TRBJ1-1; D perhaps matches TRBD1 (6 bases). This CDR3 contains 14 residues. Per the germline V gene, CDR1 is KGHSH and CDR2 is LQKENI. The V end was cut by 6 bases, the J end by 5 bases, with 16 bases between. CDR3 DNA: TGTGCCAGCTCCATTCAGGGGCAGGGTACTGAAGCTTTCTTT. Protein: CASSIQGQGTEAFF.

The chain couples TRBV4-1 to TRBJ2-1, with 9 bases matching TRBD2. With V trimmed by 0 bases and J by 4 bases, 10 bases remained unmatched. CDR1 MGHRA and CDR2 YSYEKL come from the germline V gene. The CDR3 is 18 residues long. The chain's CDR3 is CASSQEEWTSATYNEQFF. CDR3 sequence (DNA): TGCGCCAGCAGCCAAGAAGAGTGGACTAGCGCGACTTACAATGAGCAGTTCTTC.

The genes are TRBV4-3 and TRBJ2-1; TRBD2 matches 10 bases. Germline CDR1 reads LGHNA; CDR2 reads YSLEER. V lost 1 base, J lost 10 bases, and 1 base stayed unmatched. The CDR3 is 13 residues long. CDR3 region: CASSQAGLAEQFF. DNA for the CDR3: TGCGCCAGCAGCCAAGCGGGACTAGCGGAGCAGTTCTTC.

This clone was picked up a small number of times. The chain employs TRBV5-1 and TRBJ1-6; weak D call: TRBD1 (6 bases). The CDR3 spans 16 residues. The V gene lost 3 bases and the J gene lost 0 bases, with 10 bases spanning the gap. Germline CDR1 is SGHRS and CDR2 is YFSETQ. The CDR3 spells CASSYRESSYNSPLHF. The CDR3 nucleotides read TGCGCCAGCAGCTACAGGGAGAGCTCCTATAATTCACCCCTCCACTTT.

About this clone itself: Other DNA variants within this sample encode the same CDR3. This chain joins TRBV7-9 and TRBJ2-7; 7 positions agree with TRBD1. The CDR3 has 13 residues. The V segment lost 5 bases and the J segment 4 bases; nucleotides outside the gene matches: 5. Germline values: CDR1 SEHNR, CDR2 FQNEAQ (reference sequence). CDR3 amino acids: CASSLGQEYEQYF. CDR3 in DNA: TGTGCCAGCAGCCTTGGACAGGAGTACGAGCAGTACTTC.